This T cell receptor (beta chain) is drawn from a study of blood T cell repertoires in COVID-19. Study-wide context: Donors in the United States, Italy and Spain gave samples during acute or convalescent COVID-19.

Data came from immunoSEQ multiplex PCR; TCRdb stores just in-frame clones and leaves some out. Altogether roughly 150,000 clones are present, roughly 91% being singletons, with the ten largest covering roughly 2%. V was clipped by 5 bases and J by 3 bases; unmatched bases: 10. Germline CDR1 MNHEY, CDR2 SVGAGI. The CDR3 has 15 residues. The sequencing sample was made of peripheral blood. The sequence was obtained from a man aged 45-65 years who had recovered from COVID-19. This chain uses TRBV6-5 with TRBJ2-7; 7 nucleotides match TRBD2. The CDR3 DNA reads TGTGCCAGCAGTCCCACCCGACTAGCTCTCTACGAGCAGTACTTC. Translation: CASSPTRLALYEQYF.